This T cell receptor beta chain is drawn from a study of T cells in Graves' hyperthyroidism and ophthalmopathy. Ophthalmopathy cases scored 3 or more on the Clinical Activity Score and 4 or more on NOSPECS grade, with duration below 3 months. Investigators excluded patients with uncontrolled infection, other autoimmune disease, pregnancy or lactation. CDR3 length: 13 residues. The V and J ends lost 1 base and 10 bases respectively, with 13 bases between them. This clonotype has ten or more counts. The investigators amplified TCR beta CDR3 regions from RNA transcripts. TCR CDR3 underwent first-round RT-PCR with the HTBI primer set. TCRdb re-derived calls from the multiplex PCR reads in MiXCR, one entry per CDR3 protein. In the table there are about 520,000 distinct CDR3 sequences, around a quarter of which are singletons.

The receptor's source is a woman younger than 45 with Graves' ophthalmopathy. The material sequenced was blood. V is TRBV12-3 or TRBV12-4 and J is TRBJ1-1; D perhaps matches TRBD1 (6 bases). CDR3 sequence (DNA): TGTGCCAGCAGTTTAGAAGGGGGTACGACAGCTTTCTTT. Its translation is CASSLEGGTTAFF.